Listed here are 25 T cell receptor beta chains from one sample, sequenced in a study of blood T cell repertoires in COVID-19. The assay was immunoSEQ multiplex PCR, and TCRdb's table has in-frame clones only and misses some. The table has over 90,000 clones, 90% seen once. The sequenced material came from peripheral blood. Receptor source: a man aged 50 to 59 with acute or convalescent COVID-19.

This chain connects TRBV23-1 to TRBJ1-5; 9 bases match TRBD1. TRBV23-1 is reported as an ORF; its role is uncertain. The CDR3 spans 14 residues. V lost 8 bases to trimming and J lost 6 bases; unmatched junction nucleotides: 8. CDR3 sequence: CASSYRGLGQPQHF. CDR3 coding DNA: TGCGCCAGCTCCTACAGGGGGCTTGGTCAGCCCCAGCATTTT.

This clone was recorded many times. The chain carries TRBV2 and TRBJ2-3, with 8 nucleotides matching TRBD1. Germline V gene data show CDR1 as SNHLY and CDR2 as FYNNEI. The V gene end was trimmed by 5 bases and the J gene end by 6 bases; junction bases not matched to a gene: 10. This CDR3 has 15 amino acids. CDR3 coding DNA: TGTGCCAGCAGTACCGGGTCAGGGGGCAGGGATACGCAGTATTTT. It encodes CASSTGSGGRDTQYF.

The gene calls are TRBV5-1 and TRBJ2-2, with 7 bases aligning to TRBD2. CDR3 length: 16 amino acids. The V gene end was trimmed by 0 bases and the J gene end by 5 bases; junction bases not matched to a gene: 7. Germline V gene data show CDR1 as SGHRS and CDR2 as YFSETQ. CDR3 sequence (DNA): TGCGCCAGCAGCTTGGCCGTGGGCGGGAGTACCGGGGAGCTGTTTTTT. Amino acid sequence: CASSLAVGGSTGELFF. Full variable domain (rest looked up from reference TRBV5-1 and TRBJ2-2): KAGVTQTPRYLIKTRGQQVTLSCSPISGHRSVSWYQQTPGQGLQFLFEYFSETQRNKGNFPGRFSGRQFSNSRSEMNVSTLELGDSALYLCASSLAVGGSTGELFFGEGSRLTVL.

V usage is TRBV4-3 and J usage is TRBJ2-1, with TRBD1 as a possible D gene (5 bases). The CDR3 extends over 13 amino acids. V was clipped by 5 bases and J by 5 bases, with 10 bases between them. Germline loops: CDR1 LGHNA, CDR2 YSLEER. The CDR3 DNA reads TGCGCCAGCAGCGCCGACAGTAACAATGAGCAGTTCTTC. It encodes CASSADSNNEQFF.

This clone was counted between two and nine times. The chain's CDR3 is CASSPTTGDGIEKLFF. In nucleotides, the CDR3 is TGTGCCAGCAGTCCCACCACGGGGGATGGAATTGAAAAACTGTTTTTT. The chain couples TRBV6-4 to TRBJ1-4; D may be TRBD1 (5 bases). The V gene lost 5 bases and the J gene lost 7 bases, with 20 bases spanning the gap. The germline CDR1 and CDR2 sequences are MRHNA and SNTAGT. The CDR3 length is 16 residues.

Written as DNA, the CDR3 is TGTGCCAGTAACACCGCAACTAATGAAAAACTGTTTTTT. This sequence encodes CASNTATNEKLFF. The chain joins TRBV19 to TRBJ1-4; D remains ambiguous. The CDR3 sequence is 13 residues long. Trimming removed 7 bases at V and 0 bases at J, with 6 bases between. Looked up from germline, CDR1 is LNHDA and CDR2 is SQIVND (reference sequence).

The chain combines TRBV5-6 with TRBJ2-2, with 7 positions matching TRBD2. Trimming removed 1 base from V and 6 bases from J; junction bases left unmatched: 9. The V gene's germline CDR1 is SGHDT and CDR2 YYEEEE. The CDR3 is made up of 16 amino acids. The CDR3 protein is CASSLLGAGEAGELFF. The CDR3, as DNA: TGTGCCAGCAGCTTGTTAGGGGCGGGAGAGGCCGGGGAGCTGTTTTTT.

This clone was recorded a few times. This sequence joins TRBV30 and TRBJ2-5; 8 nucleotides align to TRBD1. The CDR3 consists of 14 residues. Per germline, CDR1 GTSNPN and CDR2 SVGIG (reference sequence). The V gene end was trimmed by 4 bases and the J gene end by 5 bases; junction bases not matched to a gene: 9. The CDR3 loop reads CAWNPPGGLETQYF. The CDR3 coding sequence is TGTGCCTGGAACCCCCCAGGGGGCTTGGAGACCCAGTACTTC.

The chain uses TRBV6-6 and TRBJ1-5, with TRBD1 as a possible D gene (6 bases). Germline assignment: CDR1 MNHNY and CDR2 SVGAGI (reference sequence). V lost 1 base and J lost 7, with 11 bases in between. The CDR3 is 14 amino acids. The CDR3 nucleotides are TGTGCCAGCAGTTACTTGGGGGCTGAGCAGCCCCAGCATTTT. Translating it yields CASSYLGAEQPQHF.

The chain links TRBV6-5 to TRBJ2-7; TRBD1 agrees at 7 bases. The germline V gene has CDR1 MNHEY and CDR2 SVGAGI. The CDR3 spans 13 residues. V trimming: 6 bases; J trimming: 3 bases; junction bases outside the gene matches: 5. The DNA for the CDR3 is TGTGCCAGCAGCCCGGGACAGATCTACGAGCAGTACTTC. This encodes CASSPGQIYEQYF.

This chain links TRBV13 with TRBJ2-3, with D possibly matching TRBD1 (6 bases). V gave up 5 bases and J gave up 1 base, with 16 bases separating them. This CDR3 spans 16 amino acids. Germline CDR1 and CDR2: PRHDT and FYEKMQ (reference sequence). The CDR3 sequence: CASSRPPDRRTDTQYF. In nucleotides, the CDR3 is TGTGCCAGCAGCCGTCCCCCGGACAGACGCACAGATACGCAGTATTTT.

Concerning this clone itself: The junction shows a germline mismatch at one end, possibly a read error. The J gene is TRBJ1-5, the V gene TRBV12-3 or TRBV12-4; D gene ambiguous. This CDR3 region has 12 residues. The CDR3: CASSASHQPQHF. CDR3 DNA: TGTGCCAGCAGTGCTAGCCATCAGCCCCAGCATTTT.

The V and J genes are TRBV18 and TRBJ1-2; 9 bases align to TRBD1. The germline V gene encodes CDR1 KGHSH and CDR2 LQKENI. This CDR3 has 14 amino acids. V was pared by 3 bases and J by 4 bases, with 3 bases of the junction left unmatched. The DNA for the CDR3 is TGTGCCAGCTCACCCGGGACAGGGACCTATGGCTACACCTTC. Encoded protein: CASSPGTGTYGYTF.

J is TRBJ2-7 and V is TRBV12-3 or TRBV12-4; 10 bases line up with TRBD1. This CDR3 has 13 residues. V shed 4 bases and J 6 bases; nucleotides not matched to a gene: 3. The CDR3 region has the DNA TGTGCCAGCAGTTCGACAGGGGGCGGCGAGCAGTACTTC. It is translated as CASSSTGGGEQYF.

This chain links TRBV4-1 with TRBJ2-2; TRBD2 matches at 7 bases. The trim removed 3 bases at V and 5 bases at J, leaving 6 bases unmatched. The CDR3 consists of 15 residues. The V gene's germline CDR1 is MGHRA and CDR2 YSYEKL. The CDR3 loop reads CASSHVRTRTGELFF. In DNA, the CDR3 is TGCGCCAGCAGCCATGTAAGGACTAGAACCGGGGAGCTGTTTTTT.

The chain employs TRBV2 and TRBJ1-5; D not resolved. V shed 5 bases and J shed 4 bases, with 12 bases lying between them. Germline CDR1 is SNHLY and CDR2 is FYNNEI. This CDR3 is built from 14 residues. The CDR3 sequence is CASSWASRNQPQHF. The DNA of the CDR3 is TGTGCCAGCAGTTGGGCCAGTCGGAATCAGCCCCAGCATTTT.

V gene TRBV7-2 combines with J gene TRBJ2-7, with D perhaps matching TRBD2 (6 bases). The CDR3 sequence is 17 residues long. Per the germline V gene, CDR1 is SGHTA and CDR2 is FQGNSA. Trimming removed 1 base from V and 2 bases from J, with 18 bases in between. CDR3 nucleotide sequence: TGTGCCAGCAGCTTAGTGGGCGGGAACTCTGGGGCCTACGAGCAGTACTTC. This gives the protein CASSLVGGNSGAYEQYF.

The chain employs TRBV10-3 and TRBJ2-3; D may be TRBD2 (5 bases). Germline loops: CDR1 ENHRY, CDR2 SYGVKD. The V end was cut by 7 bases, the J end by 5 bases, with 16 bases between. The CDR3 consists of 14 residues. As DNA, the CDR3 is TGTGCCATCACCAGGAGCGGACTGCAAGATACGCAGTATTTT. Residues: CAITRSGLQDTQYF.

The CDR3 loop reads CASSLKAQDRGYTIYF. As DNA, the CDR3 is TGTGCCAGCAGTTTAAAGGCCCAGGACAGGGGTTACACCATATATTTT. The gene calls are TRBV27 and TRBJ1-3, with TRBD1 matching 9 bases. There are 16 residues in the CDR3. Germline trimming cut 2 bases from V and 8 bases from J; bases unmatched to any gene: 10. Germline CDR1 is MNHEY and CDR2 is SMNVEV (reference sequence).

The chain combines TRBV10-3 with TRBJ1-1; 11 bases line up with TRBD1. Germline CDR1 ENHRY, CDR2 SYGVKD. V was pared by 7 bases and J by 5 bases, with 6 bases of the junction left unmatched. The CDR3 consists of 14 residues. The CDR3 DNA reads TGTGCCATCAACGGCGGGACAGGGGGGACTGAAGCTTTCTTT. It translates to CAINGGTGGTEAFF.

The genes are TRBV30 and TRBJ1-3; D uncertain. Germline-derived CDR1 and CDR2 are GTSNPN and SVGIG (reference sequence). The CDR3 consists of 13 residues. Trimming removed 3 bases at V and 0 bases at J, with 6 bases between. For the CDR3, the DNA is TGTGCCTGGAGATTCCTCTCTGGAAACACCATATATTTT. Protein product: CAWRFLSGNTIYF. Looking up the rest from reference TRBV30 and TRBJ1-3 gives the full variable domain: SQTIHQWPATLVQPVGSPLSLECTVEGTSNPNLYWYRQAAGRGLQLLFYSVGIGQISSEVPQNLSASRPQDRQFILSSKKLLLSDSGFYLCAWRFLSGNTIYFGEGSWLTVV.

V is TRBV19 and J is TRBJ2-1, with TRBD2 identical over 14 bases. Trimming cost V 3 bases and J 0 bases; bases outside gene matches: 13. CDR1 and CDR2 from the germline V gene are LNHDA and SQIVND (reference sequence). The CDR3 is 21 residues long. CDR3 bases: TGTGCCAGTAGTATGGGGTGGACTAGCGGGAGGTATGGGGACTCCTACAATGAGCAGTTCTTC. It codes for CASSMGWTSGRYGDSYNEQFF.

In its sample, this clone was seen a few times. The V call is TRBV18, the J call TRBJ2-7, with a tentative D call TRBD2 (5 bases). Germline V gene data show CDR1 as KGHSH and CDR2 as LQKENI. V gave up 3 bases and J gave up 5 bases, with 8 bases separating them. The CDR3 runs 12 residues. The CDR3 spells CASSPAGDEQYF. As DNA, the CDR3 is TGTGCCAGCTCACCCGCGGGTGACGAGCAGTACTTC.

The rearrangement links TRBV3-1 (or the pseudogene TRBV3-2) to TRBJ2-1; 10 nucleotides agree with TRBD2. This CDR3 contains 18 residues. With V trimmed by 0 bases and J by 2 bases, 7 bases remained unmatched. Germline-derived CDR1 and CDR2 are LGHDT and YNNKEL (reference sequence). The CDR3 DNA reads TGTGCCAGCAGCCAAGATTGGCTAGCGGGAGTACCCTACAATGAGCAGTTCTTC. Protein: CASSQDWLAGVPYNEQFF.

The gene calls are TRBV10-3 and TRBJ1-2; TRBD1 aligns across 10 bases. The J segment lost 1 base and the V segment lost 5 bases, leaving 10 bases of the junction unmatched. The CDR3 has 17 residues. Germline V gene lookup returns CDR1 ENHRY and CDR2 SYGVKD. The CDR3 region has the DNA TGTGCCATCAGTAACCCCCGGGACAGGGGATTTAACTATGGCTACACCTTC. Encoded protein: CAISNPRDRGFNYGYTF.